This T cell receptor beta chain comes out of a study of OX40 agonist ivuxolimab in advanced cancers. Method: immunoSEQ multiplex PCR; TCRdb's copy keeps in-frame clones and lacks some. The sample yields more than 65,000 clones, 70% to 90% seen once. The CDR3 has 13 amino acids. In germline, CDR1 is SNHLY, CDR2 FYNNEI. V lost 7 bases, J lost 8 bases, and 4 bases stayed unmatched. The sample was CD4+ or CD8+ T cells sorted from blood, taken in a trial of the OX40 agonist ivuxolimab. This chain connects TRBV2 to TRBJ1-6; TRBD1 matches at 8 bases. The receptor comes from an adult with an advanced solid tumor such as melanoma, head and neck, liver or kidney cancer. Written as DNA, the CDR3 is TGTGCCAGCACGACAGGGGACCATTCACCCCTCCACTTT. Protein: CASTTGDHSPLHF.